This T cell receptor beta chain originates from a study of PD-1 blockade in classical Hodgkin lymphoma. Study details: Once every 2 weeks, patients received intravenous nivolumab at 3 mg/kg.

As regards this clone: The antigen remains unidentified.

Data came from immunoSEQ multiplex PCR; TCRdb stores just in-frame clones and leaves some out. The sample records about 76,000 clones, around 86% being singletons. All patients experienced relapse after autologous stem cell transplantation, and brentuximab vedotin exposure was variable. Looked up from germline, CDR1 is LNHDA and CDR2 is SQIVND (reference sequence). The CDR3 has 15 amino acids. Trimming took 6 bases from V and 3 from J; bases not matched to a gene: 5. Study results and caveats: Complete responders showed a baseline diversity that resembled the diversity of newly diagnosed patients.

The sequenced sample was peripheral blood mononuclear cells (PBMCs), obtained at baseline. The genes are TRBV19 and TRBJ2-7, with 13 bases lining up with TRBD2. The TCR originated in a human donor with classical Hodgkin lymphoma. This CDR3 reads CASSWGLAGYYEQYF. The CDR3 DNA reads TGTGCCAGTAGCTGGGGACTAGCGGGATACTACGAGCAGTACTTC.